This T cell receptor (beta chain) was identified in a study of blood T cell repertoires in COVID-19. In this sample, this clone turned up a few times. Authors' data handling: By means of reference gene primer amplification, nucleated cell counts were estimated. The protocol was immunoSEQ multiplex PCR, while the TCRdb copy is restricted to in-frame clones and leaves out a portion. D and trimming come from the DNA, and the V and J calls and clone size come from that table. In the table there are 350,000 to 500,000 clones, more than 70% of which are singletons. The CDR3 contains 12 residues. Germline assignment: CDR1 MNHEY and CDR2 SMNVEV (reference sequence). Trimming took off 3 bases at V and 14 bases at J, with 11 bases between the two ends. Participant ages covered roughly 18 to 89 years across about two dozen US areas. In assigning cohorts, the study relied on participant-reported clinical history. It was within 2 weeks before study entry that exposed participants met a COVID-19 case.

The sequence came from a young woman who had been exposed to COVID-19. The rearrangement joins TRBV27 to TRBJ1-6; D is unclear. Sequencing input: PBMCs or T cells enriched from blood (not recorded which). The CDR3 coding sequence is TGTGCCAGCAGTTTCCTCCAGTCATCCCTCCACTTT. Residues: CASSFLQSSLHF.